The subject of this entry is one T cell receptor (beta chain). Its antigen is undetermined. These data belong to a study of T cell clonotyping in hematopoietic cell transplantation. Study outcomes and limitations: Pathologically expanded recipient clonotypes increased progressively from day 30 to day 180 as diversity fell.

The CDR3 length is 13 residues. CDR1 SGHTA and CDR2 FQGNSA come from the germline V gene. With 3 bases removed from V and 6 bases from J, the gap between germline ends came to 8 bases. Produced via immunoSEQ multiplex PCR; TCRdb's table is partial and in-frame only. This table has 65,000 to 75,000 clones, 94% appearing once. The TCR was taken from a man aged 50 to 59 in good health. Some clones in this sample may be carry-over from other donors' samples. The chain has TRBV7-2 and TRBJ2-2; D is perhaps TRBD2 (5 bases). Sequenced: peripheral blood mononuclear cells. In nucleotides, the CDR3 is TGTGCCAGCAGCTTGGAGGCCGCCGGGGAGCTGTTTTTT. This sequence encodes CASSLEAAGELFF.